The sequence of this T cell receptor beta chain was determined in a study of beta chain features in type 1 diabetes. All of the isolated RNA was reverse transcribed, so expressed TCRB transcripts were sequenced. Profiling relied on immunoSEQ multiplex PCR, and the TCRdb table lists in-frame clones only, not all of them. The sample includes around 250,000 clones, 14% of them seen just once. CDR1 and CDR2 from the germline V gene are SGHNT and YENEEA. The CDR3 contains 15 residues. J was trimmed by 2 bases and V by 5 bases; bases with no gene match: 7. In the case of this clone: Its antigen remains unidentified.

The study, taken as a whole, reports: All four CD4+ subsets from Type 1 diabetes patients carried moderately but significantly shorter TCRB CDR3s.

This chain connects TRBV11-3 to TRBJ2-5, with TRBD1 matching 8 bases. What was sequenced was naive CD4+ T cells from blood. This TCR was sampled from a man aged 30 to 45 with type 1 diabetes. CDR3 nucleotide sequence: TGTGCCAGCAGCCTCGGACAGGGCATACAAGAGACCCAGTACTTC. Translation: CASSLGQGIQETQYF.